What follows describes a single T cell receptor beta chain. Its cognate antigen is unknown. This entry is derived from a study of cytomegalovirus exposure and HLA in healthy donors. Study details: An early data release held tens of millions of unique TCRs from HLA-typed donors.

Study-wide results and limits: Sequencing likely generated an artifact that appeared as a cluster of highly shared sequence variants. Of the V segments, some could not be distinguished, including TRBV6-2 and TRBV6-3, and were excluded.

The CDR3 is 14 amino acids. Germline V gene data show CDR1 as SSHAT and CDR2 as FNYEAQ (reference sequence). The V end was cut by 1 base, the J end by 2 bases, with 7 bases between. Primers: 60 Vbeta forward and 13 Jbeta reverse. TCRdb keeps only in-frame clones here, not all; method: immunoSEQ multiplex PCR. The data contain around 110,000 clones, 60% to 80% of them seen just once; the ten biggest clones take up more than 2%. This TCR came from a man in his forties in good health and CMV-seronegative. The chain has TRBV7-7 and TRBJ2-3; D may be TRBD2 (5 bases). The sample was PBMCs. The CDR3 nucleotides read TGTGCCAGCAGCTTAGGGGGAGACACAGATACGCAGTATTTT. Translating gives CASSLGGDTDTQYF.